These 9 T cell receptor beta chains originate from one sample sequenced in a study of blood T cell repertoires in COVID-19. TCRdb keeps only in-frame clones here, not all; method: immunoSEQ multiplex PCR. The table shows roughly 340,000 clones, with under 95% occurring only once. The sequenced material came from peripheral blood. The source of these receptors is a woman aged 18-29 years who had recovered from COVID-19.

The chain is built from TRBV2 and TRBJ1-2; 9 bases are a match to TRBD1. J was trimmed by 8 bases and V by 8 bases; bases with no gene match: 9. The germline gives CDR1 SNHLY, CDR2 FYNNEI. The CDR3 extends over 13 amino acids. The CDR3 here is CASGGTGSVGYTF. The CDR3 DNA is TGTGCCAGCGGGGGGACAGGGAGCGTGGGCTACACCTTC.

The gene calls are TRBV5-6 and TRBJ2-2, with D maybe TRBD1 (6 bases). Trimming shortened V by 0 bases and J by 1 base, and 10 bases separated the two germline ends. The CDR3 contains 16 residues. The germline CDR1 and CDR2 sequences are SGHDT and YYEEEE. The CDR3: CASSLVGGLNTGELFF. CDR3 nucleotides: TGTGCCAGCAGCTTGGTAGGGGGATTGAACACCGGGGAGCTGTTTTTT.

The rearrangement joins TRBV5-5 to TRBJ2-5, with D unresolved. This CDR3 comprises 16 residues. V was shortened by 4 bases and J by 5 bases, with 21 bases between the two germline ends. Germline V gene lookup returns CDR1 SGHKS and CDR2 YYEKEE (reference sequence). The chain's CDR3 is CASSVFNFAHVETQYF. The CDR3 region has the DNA TGTGCCAGCAGCGTCTTCAATTTTGCGCATGTGGAGACCCAGTACTTC.

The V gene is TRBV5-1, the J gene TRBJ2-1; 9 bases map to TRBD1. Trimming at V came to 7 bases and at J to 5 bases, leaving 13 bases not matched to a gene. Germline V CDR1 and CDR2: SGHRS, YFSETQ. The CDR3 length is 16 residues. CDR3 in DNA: TGCGCCAGCGACCGGGGGGACAGGGTTATGAACAATGAGCAGTTCTTC. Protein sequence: CASDRGDRVMNNEQFF.

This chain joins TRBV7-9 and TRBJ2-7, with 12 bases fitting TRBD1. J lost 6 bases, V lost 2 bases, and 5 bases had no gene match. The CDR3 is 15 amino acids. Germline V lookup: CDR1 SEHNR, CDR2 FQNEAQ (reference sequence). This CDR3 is CASSLHRDRGLEQYV. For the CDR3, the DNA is TGTGCCAGCAGCTTACACCGGGACAGGGGGCTCGAGCAGTACGTC.

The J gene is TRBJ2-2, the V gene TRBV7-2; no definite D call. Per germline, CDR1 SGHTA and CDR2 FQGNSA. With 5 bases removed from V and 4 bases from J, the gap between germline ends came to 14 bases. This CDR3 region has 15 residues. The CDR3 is CASSPTPAVTGELFF. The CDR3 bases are TGTGCCAGCAGCCCTACTCCTGCGGTCACCGGGGAGCTGTTTTTT.

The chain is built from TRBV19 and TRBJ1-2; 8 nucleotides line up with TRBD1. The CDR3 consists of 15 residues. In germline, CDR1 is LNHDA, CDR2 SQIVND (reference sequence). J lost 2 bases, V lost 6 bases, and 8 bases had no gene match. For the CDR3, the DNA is TGTGCCAGTAGGGTCAGGGGGCAAGTGAACTATGGCTACACCTTC. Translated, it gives CASRVRGQVNYGYTF. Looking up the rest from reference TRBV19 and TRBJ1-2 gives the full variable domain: DGGITQSPKYLFRKEGQNVTLSCEQNLNHDAMYWYRQDPGQGLRLIYYSQIVNDFQKGDIAEGYSVSREKKESFPLTVTSAQKNPTAFYLCASRVRGQVNYGYTFGSGTRLTVV.

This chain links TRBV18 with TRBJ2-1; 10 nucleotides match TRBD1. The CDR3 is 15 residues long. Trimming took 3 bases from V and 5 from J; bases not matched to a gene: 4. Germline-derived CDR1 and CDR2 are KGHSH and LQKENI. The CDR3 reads CASSPTGGDNNEQFF. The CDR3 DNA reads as TGTGCCAGCTCACCGACAGGGGGCGATAACAATGAGCAGTTCTTC.

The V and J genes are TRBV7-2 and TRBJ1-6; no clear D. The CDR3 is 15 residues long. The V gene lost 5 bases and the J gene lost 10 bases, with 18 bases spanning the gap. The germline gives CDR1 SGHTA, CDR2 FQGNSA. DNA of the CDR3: TGTGCCAGCAGCAAACGGACGGGGAGTGGGTCACCCCTCCACTTT. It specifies CASSKRTGSGSPLHF.